Following are 19 T cell receptor beta chains from one sample sequenced in a study of T cell responses to AZD1222 COVID-19 vaccine. Clones were read by immunoSEQ multiplex PCR, and TCRdb kept only the in-frame ones, dropping some. Of roughly 200,000 clones detected, about 86% appear once; the ten largest clones hold 7.7%. This specimen consisted of peripheral blood, obtained on day 0 of AZD1222 vaccination. These receptors were obtained from an adult in good health.

In this sample, this clone turned up once. The J gene is TRBJ1-6, the V gene TRBV2; 8 positions agree with TRBD1. This CDR3 comprises 14 residues. Germline V lookup: CDR1 SNHLY, CDR2 FYNNEI. V trimming: 11 bases; J trimming: 9 bases; junction bases outside the gene matches: 12. The CDR3 region is CAGSLTGGSSPLHF. Written as DNA, the CDR3 is TGTGCCGGATCTCTCACAGGGGGTAGTTCACCCCTCCACTTT.

V usage is TRBV5-1 and J usage is TRBJ2-7; D tentatively reads TRBD1 or TRBD2 (5 bases each). This CDR3 has 15 amino acids. Between the trimmed V and J ends, which lost 7 bases and 1 base, there was a span of 18 bases. Germline loops: CDR1 SGHRS, CDR2 YFSETQ. The CDR3 coding sequence is TGCGCCAGCGGACAAACTAGTGGAAGATCCTACGAGCAGTACTTC. Translated: CASGQTSGRSYEQYF.

The CDR3 spells CASSYRSEDTQYF. CDR3 nucleotide sequence: TGTGCCAGCAGTTACCGCAGCGAGGATACGCAGTATTTT. V and J are TRBV6-2 or TRBV6-3 and TRBJ2-3, with D unresolved. V lost 2 bases and J 6 bases, leaving 9 bases between the germline ends. The CDR3 covers 13 residues. The germline CDR1 and CDR2 sequences are MNHEY and SVGEGT.

CDR3: CAWGYDRYNSPLHF. The CDR3 bases are TGTGCCTGGGGGTACGACAGGTACAATTCACCCCTCCACTTT. J is TRBJ1-6 and V is TRBV30; TRBD1 might be the D (6 bases). The germline gives CDR1 GTSNPN, CDR2 SVGIG (reference sequence). This CDR3 spans 14 amino acids. The V gene lost 5 bases and the J gene lost 7 bases, with 15 bases spanning the gap.

This chain links TRBV5-4 with TRBJ2-5; TRBD1 is a possible D gene (5 bases). CDR1 is SGHNT and CDR2 is YYREEE in the germline V gene (reference sequence). There are 13 residues in the CDR3. V shed 2 bases and J shed 4 bases, with 9 bases lying between them. As DNA, the CDR3 is TGTGCCAGCAGCTTTCCAGGGCGAGAGACCCAGTACTTC. Its protein product is CASSFPGRETQYF.

This clone has just one count. The V gene is TRBV20-1, the J gene TRBJ1-5, with D unresolved. Germline V gene sequence: CDR1 DFQATT, CDR2 SNEGSKA (reference sequence). With 3 bases removed from V and 6 bases from J, the gap between germline ends came to 9 bases. The CDR3 contains 12 residues. CDR3: CSASSQSQPQHF. CDR3 DNA: TGCAGTGCTAGTAGTCAGAGTCAGCCCCAGCATTTT.

A few counts support this clone. The rearrangement joins TRBV5-1 to TRBJ2-1; tentatively, D is TRBD1 (6 bases). Trimming removed 4 bases at V and 5 bases at J, with 19 bases between. The CDR3 consists of 16 residues. The germline gives CDR1 SGHRS, CDR2 YFSETQ. Written as DNA, the CDR3 is TGCGCCAGCAGCAATGGACAGAAAATTGGAAACAATGAGCAGTTCTTC. Amino acid sequence: CASSNGQKIGNNEQFF. Full variable domain (outside the CDR3, taken from reference TRBV5-1 and TRBJ2-1): KAGVTQTPRYLIKTRGQQVTLSCSPISGHRSVSWYQQTPGQGLQFLFEYFSETQRNKGNFPGRFSGRQFSNSRSEMNVSTLELGDSALYLCASSNGQKIGNNEQFFGPGTRLTVL.

This rearrangement joins TRBV7-6 to TRBJ1-2; tentatively, D is TRBD1 (5 bases). CDR3 length: 15 residues. V dropped 2 bases and J dropped 8 bases, with 18 bases sitting between them. The germline V gene has CDR1 SGHVS and CDR2 FNYEAQ. CDR3 coding DNA: TGTGCCAGCAGCTTAAACACCGGGACCGGAGAAGGCTACACCTTC. This codes for CASSLNTGTGEGYTF.

The chain couples TRBV20-1 to TRBJ2-7; 9 nucleotides align to TRBD1. The CDR3 runs to 15 residues. With 3 bases clipped from V and 2 bases from J, the junction kept 8 bases outside the gene matches. Looked up from germline, CDR1 is DFQATT and CDR2 is SNEGSKA (reference sequence). CDR3: CSASTSGQGAYEQYF. The CDR3 nucleotides are TGCAGTGCTAGTACCTCGGGACAGGGAGCCTACGAGCAGTACTTC.

The chain uses TRBV25-1 and TRBJ1-1, with D possibly TRBD1 on 5 matching bases. The CDR3 totals 14 residues. Trimming took 8 bases from V and 4 from J, leaving 17 bases between them. Per the germline V gene, CDR1 is MGHDK and CDR2 is SYGVNS. The CDR3 coding sequence is TGTGCCAGCTCTGACGGAGGGGTCACCACTGAAGCTTTCTTT. Its protein is CASSDGGVTTEAFF.

The chain uses TRBV7-9 and TRBJ1-1; D ambiguous. With 5 bases removed from V and 3 bases from J, the gap between germline ends came to 13 bases. The CDR3 is made up of 14 amino acids. Germline CDR1 is SEHNR and CDR2 is FQNEAQ (reference sequence). CDR3 bases: TGTGCCAGCAGCCTACGAGACGGCGACACTGAAGCTTTCTTT. This sequence encodes CASSLRDGDTEAFF. The whole variable domain, remainder taken from reference TRBV7-9 and TRBJ1-1, is DTGVSQNPRHKITKRGQNVTFRCDPISEHNRLYWYRQTLGQGPEFLTYFQNEAQLEKSRLLSDRFSAERPKGSFSTLEIQRTEQGDSAMYLCASSLRDGDTEAFFGQGTRLTVV.

The rearrangement uses TRBV11-2 and TRBJ2-4; D call uncertain. CDR1 and CDR2 (germline): SGHAT, FQNNGV. V gave up 4 bases and J gave up 7 bases, with 11 bases separating them. The CDR3 contains 13 residues. The CDR3 DNA follows: TGTGCCAGCAGCTCGGGCAGGTTGAACATTCAGTACTTC. Protein sequence: CASSSGRLNIQYF.

The gene calls are TRBV7-2 and TRBJ1-4; no definite D call. V lost 5 bases to trimming and J lost 5 bases, with 9 bases between them. This CDR3 has 13 amino acids. The germline V gene has CDR1 SGHTA and CDR2 FQGNSA. The CDR3 loop reads CASSQTYNEKLFF. The CDR3 DNA is TGTGCCAGCAGCCAGACTTACAATGAAAAACTGTTTTTT.

This chain uses TRBV2 with TRBJ2-3, with no clear D. The CDR3 sequence is 15 residues long. Germline CDR1 and CDR2: SNHLY and FYNNEI. Deletions cut 6 bases from V and 0 bases from J, with 13 bases between. The CDR3 spells CASSPDLTSTDTQYF. CDR3 DNA sequence: TGTGCCAGCAGCCCCGACCTAACCAGCACAGATACGCAGTATTTT.

The chain uses TRBV19 and TRBJ2-1; TRBD1 aligns across 10 bases. Germline values: CDR1 LNHDA, CDR2 SQIVND (reference sequence). CDR3 size: 14 residues. V shed 6 bases, J shed 5 bases, and the junction held 4 bases outside the gene matches. DNA for the CDR3: TGTGCCAGTAGGGGGGACAGGGGAAACAATGAGCAGTTCTTC. Amino acid sequence: CASRGDRGNNEQFF.

The chain recombines TRBV4-1 with TRBJ1-2; maybe TRBD1 (5 bases). Germline V gene data show CDR1 as MGHRA and CDR2 as YSYEKL. This CDR3 comprises 14 residues. Trimming cost V 1 base and J 6 bases, with 12 bases left between them. CDR3 protein: CASSQVGAGNGYTF. In DNA form, the CDR3 reads TGCGCCAGCAGCCAAGTAGGGGCGGGGAATGGCTACACCTTC.

The sample holds a few counts of this clone. The chain uses TRBV5-1 and TRBJ1-4; D remains unclear. The ends were cut back, 2 bases at V and 7 bases at J, with 12 bases in the middle. This CDR3 is built from 14 residues. The V gene's germline CDR1 is SGHRS and CDR2 YFSETQ. DNA for the CDR3: TGCGCCAGCAGCTTCCGCAGCCAAGCTGAAAAACTGTTTTTT. Encoded protein: CASSFRSQAEKLFF.

This chain uses TRBV6-2 or TRBV6-3 with TRBJ1-6, with a tentative D call TRBD1 (6 bases). Trimming cost V 6 bases and J 8 bases, with 26 bases left between them. The CDR3 runs to 18 residues. Germline V gene lookup returns CDR1 MNHEY and CDR2 SVGEGT. CDR3 loop: CASSTLRGQGRPYSPLHF. As DNA, the CDR3 is TGTGCCAGCAGCACCCTACGGGGGCAGGGCCGCCCTTATTCACCCCTCCACTTT.

The V call is TRBV9, the J call TRBJ2-2; 7 bases are shared with TRBD1. The germline V gene has CDR1 SGDLS and CDR2 YYNGEE. V gave up 1 base and J gave up 4 bases; unmatched junction bases: 4. The length of the CDR3 is 15 residues. The CDR3 nucleotides are TGTGCCAGCAGCGTAAGGGGGCCTACCACCGGGGAGCTGTTTTTT. Protein sequence: CASSVRGPTTGELFF. The complete variable domain, with remaining parts taken from reference TRBV9 and TRBJ2-2, reads DSGVTQTPKHLITATGQRVTLRCSPRSGDLSVYWYQQSLDQGLQFLIQYYNGEERAKGNILERFSAQQFPDLHSELNLSSLELGDSALYFCASSVRGPTTGELFFGEGSRLTVL.